This T cell receptor (beta chain) originates from a study of T-cell memory formation after mild COVID-19 (dated by TCRdb to the early 2020s). The study in broad terms: Most TCR sequence clusters were specific to one of the two donors. The cohort was made up of two young adult volunteers, one female and one male, who were previously healthy. In a couple of donors, T-cell clones that expanded and contracted after mild COVID-19 were tracked by sequencing TCRalpha and TCRbeta repertoires over time. Overall results and qualifications from the work: Only two mild cases were covered in the study, and larger cohorts including severe cases with pre-infection samples were considered necessary. Whether the second-wave clones peaking on day 37 were SARS-CoV-2 specific was not confirmed. Clones contracting from day 15 to 85 had balanced CD4/CD8 phenotypes, while a second wave expanding from day 15 to 37 was biased towards CD4+. The detection of some responding clones in pre-infection memory suggests that pre-existing cross-reactive memory T cells joined the SARS-CoV-2 response. Contracting CD4+ clones were located mainly in the CM and EM memory subsets, whereas CD8+ clones were found to be enriched in EMRA.

Points on this clonotype: The target of this receptor is not known. Within one base of it there is no much larger clone, and no base qualities were kept.

PBMCs were isolated by Ficoll-Paque density gradient centrifugation. Reads for this sample came from an Illumina NovaSeq 6000. cDNA libraries for TCRalpha and TCRbeta were prepared by 5'RACE using constant-segment primers, with sample barcodes and unique molecular identifiers added. Trizol reagent was used to extract RNA from every sample. Library amplification was performed in two PCR steps, and a second sample barcode and Illumina TruSeq adapters were introduced in the second step. Sequencing of the libraries was done on an Illumina NovaSeq, producing 2 x 150 bp paired-end reads. For the original study's pipeline: The reads were demultiplexed and collapsed into UMI-guided consensus sequences using migec v1.2.7. With mixcr v2.1.11, UMI consensuses were aligned to TRA and TRB V and J templates and assembled into clonotypes. Clonotypes were classified as expanded or contracted when called significant by both edgeR and NoisET, with noise models trained on biological replicates. For edgeR calls, a false discovery rate-adjusted p below 0.01 and a log2 fold-change threshold of 1 were applied. As an exploratory analysis of dynamics, PCA with hierarchical clustering was applied to max-normalized trajectories of the 1000 most abundant clonotypes. The CD4 or CD8 phenotype of responding clones was assigned using the separately sequenced CD4+ and CD8+ repertoires. TCRdb reprocessed the public reads (quality trimming at Q25 with fastp, clone calling with MiXCR) and kept in-frame beta chains. Every CDR3 protein is listed once, alongside the most common genes and DNA of its rows. The authors' filters were not applied to this entry. In this sample the table shows approximately 430,000 distinct CDR3 sequences, 20% to 25% of which occur a single time. The ten largest account for around 12% of the sample.

The TCR originated in an adult woman who had mild COVID-19 (a few samples of this study predate the infection). The sample titles of this study are shuffled in the database, so cell type and time point are left out; the donor was told from shared clones. The specimen sequenced was PBMCs or a T cell subset sorted from them (not recorded which).

The CDR3 reads CASSITEHREQFF. The DNA reads TGTGCCAGCAGTATCACCGAGCATCGTGAGCAGTTCTTC. The chain uses TRBV6-1 and TRBJ2-1, with no D gene named confidently. The germline V gene provides CDR1 MNHNS and CDR2 SASEGT. The CDR3 spans 13 residues, from the cysteine through the phenylalanine. Here the CDR3 DNA is all that survives: 39 bases in frame from base 1. Cut back by 5 bases and 9 bases, the V and J ends lie 14 bases apart.